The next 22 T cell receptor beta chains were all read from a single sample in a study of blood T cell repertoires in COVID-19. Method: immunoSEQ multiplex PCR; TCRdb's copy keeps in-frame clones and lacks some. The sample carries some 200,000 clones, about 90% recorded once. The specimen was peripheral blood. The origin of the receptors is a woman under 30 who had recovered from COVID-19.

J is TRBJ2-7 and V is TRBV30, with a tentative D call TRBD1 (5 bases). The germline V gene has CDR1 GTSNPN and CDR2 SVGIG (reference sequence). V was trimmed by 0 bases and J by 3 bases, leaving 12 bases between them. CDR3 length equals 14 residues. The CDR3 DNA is TGTGCCTGGAGTGTACAAGGGGCTTACTACGAGCAGTACTTC. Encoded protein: CAWSVQGAYYEQYF.

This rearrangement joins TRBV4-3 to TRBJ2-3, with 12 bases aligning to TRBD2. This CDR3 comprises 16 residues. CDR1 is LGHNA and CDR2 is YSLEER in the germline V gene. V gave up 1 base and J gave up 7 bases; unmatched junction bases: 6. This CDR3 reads CASSQAASGRAHTQYF. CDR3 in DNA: TGCGCCAGCAGCCAAGCGGCTAGCGGGAGGGCCCATACGCAGTATTTT.

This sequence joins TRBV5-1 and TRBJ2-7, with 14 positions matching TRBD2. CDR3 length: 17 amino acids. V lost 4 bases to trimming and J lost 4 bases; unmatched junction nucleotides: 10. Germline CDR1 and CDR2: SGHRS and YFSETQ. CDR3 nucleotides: TGCGCCAGCAGCCTAAGACTAGCGGGAGGGCCCGCTTACGAGCAGTACTTC. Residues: CASSLRLAGGPAYEQYF.

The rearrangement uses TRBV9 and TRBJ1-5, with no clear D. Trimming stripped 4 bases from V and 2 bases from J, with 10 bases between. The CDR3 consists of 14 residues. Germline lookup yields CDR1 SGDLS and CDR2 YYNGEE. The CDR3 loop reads CASSSSGRNQPQHF. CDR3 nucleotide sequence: TGTGCCAGCAGCTCAAGCGGGCGCAATCAGCCCCAGCATTTT.

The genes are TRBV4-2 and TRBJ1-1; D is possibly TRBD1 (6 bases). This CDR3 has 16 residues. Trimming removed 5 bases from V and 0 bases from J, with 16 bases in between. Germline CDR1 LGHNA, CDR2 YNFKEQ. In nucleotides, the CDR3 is TGTGCCAGCAGCAAGGGGGACCGATCTATGAACACTGAAGCTTTCTTT. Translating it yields CASSKGDRSMNTEAFF.

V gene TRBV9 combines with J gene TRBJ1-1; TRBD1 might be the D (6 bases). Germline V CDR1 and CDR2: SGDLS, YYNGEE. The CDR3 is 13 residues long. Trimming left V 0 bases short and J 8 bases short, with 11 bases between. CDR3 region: CASSVDWGGEAFF. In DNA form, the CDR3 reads TGTGCCAGCAGCGTAGATTGGGGGGGCGAAGCTTTCTTT.

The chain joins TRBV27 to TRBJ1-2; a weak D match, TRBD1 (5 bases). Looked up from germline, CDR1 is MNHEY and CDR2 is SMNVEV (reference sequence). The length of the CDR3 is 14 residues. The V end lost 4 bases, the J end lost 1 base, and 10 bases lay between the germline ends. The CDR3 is CASSSRGYNYGYTF. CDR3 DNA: TGTGCCAGCAGTTCTCGGGGGTATAACTATGGCTACACCTTC.

The CDR3: CASSVVSRPNGYTF. DNA of the CDR3: TGTGCCAGCAGCGTAGTATCCAGGCCCAATGGCTACACCTTC. This sequence joins TRBV9 and TRBJ1-2, with D unclear. Deletions cut 0 bases from V and 6 bases from J, with 12 bases between. CDR1 is SGDLS and CDR2 is YYNGEE in the germline V gene. The CDR3 loop spans 14 amino acids.

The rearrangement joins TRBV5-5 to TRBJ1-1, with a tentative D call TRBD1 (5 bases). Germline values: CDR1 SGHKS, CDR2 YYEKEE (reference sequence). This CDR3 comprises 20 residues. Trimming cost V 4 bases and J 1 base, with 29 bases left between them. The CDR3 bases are TGTGCCAGCAGCCTGGTGGGACTAACTATCCGGGAACTAACGAACACTGAAGCTTTCTTT. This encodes CASSLVGLTIRELTNTEAFF.

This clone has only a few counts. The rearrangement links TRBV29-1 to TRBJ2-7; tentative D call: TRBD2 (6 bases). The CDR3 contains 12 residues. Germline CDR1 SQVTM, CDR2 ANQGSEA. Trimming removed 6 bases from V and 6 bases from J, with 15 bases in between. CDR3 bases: TGCAGCGTCCTAACTAGCCGGGGCGAGCAGTACTTC. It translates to CSVLTSRGEQYF.

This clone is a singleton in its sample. CDR3 nucleotide sequence: TGCGCCAGCAGCCACCTGACAGGGGGCGGCTATGGCTACACCTTC. Protein: CASSHLTGGGYGYTF. The genes are TRBV4-1 and TRBJ1-2, with 10 positions matching TRBD1. The CDR3 length is 15 residues. CDR1 MGHRA and CDR2 YSYEKL come from the germline V gene. Germline trimming cut 3 bases from V and 4 bases from J; bases unmatched to any gene: 5.

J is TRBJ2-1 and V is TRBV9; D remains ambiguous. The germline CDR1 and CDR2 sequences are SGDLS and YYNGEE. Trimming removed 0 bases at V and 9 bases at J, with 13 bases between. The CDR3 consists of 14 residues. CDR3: CASSVGLKLSEQFF. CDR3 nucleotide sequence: TGTGCCAGCAGCGTAGGTTTGAAACTGAGTGAGCAGTTCTTC.

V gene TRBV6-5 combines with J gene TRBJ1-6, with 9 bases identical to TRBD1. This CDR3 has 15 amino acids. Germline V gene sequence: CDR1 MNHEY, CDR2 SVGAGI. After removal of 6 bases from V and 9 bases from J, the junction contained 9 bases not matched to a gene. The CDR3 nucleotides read TGTGCCAGCAGCCCCTCCGGGACAGGGACTTCACCCCTCCACTTT. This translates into CASSPSGTGTSPLHF.

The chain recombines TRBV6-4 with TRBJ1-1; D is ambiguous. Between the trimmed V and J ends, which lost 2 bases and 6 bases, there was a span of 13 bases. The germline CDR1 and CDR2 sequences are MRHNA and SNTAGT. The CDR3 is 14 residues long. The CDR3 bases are TGTGCCAGCAGTGACCAGTCCGAGAGCGCTGAAGCTTTCTTT. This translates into CASSDQSESAEAFF.

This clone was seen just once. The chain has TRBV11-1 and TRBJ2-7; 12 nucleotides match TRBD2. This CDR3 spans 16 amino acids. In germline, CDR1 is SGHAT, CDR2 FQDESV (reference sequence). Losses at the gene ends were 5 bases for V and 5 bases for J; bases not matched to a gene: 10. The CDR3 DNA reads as TGTGCCAGCAGCCCCCCTCTAGCGGGAGGGCGTAACGAGCAGTACTTC. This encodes CASSPPLAGGRNEQYF.

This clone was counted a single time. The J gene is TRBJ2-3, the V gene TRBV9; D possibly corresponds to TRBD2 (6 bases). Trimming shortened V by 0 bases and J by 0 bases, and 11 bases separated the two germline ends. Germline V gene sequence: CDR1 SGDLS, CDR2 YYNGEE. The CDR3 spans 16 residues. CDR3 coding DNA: TGTGCCAGCAGCGTAGACGGAGGGCAAAGCACAGATACGCAGTATTTT. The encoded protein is CASSVDGGQSTDTQYF.

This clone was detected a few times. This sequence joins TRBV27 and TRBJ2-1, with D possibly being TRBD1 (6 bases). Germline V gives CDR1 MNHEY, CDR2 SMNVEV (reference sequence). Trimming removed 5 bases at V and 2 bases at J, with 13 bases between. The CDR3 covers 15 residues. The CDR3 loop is CASSPAGEPYNEQFF. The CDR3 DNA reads TGTGCCAGCAGTCCGGCAGGGGAACCCTACAATGAGCAGTTCTTC.

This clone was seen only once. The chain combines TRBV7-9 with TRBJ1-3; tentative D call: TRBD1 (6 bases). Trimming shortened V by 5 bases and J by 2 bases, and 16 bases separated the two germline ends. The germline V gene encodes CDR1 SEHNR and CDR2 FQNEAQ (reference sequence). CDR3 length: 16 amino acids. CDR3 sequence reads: CASSPTVGAAGNTIYF. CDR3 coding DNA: TGTGCCAGCAGCCCGACTGTGGGGGCGGCTGGAAACACCATATATTTT.

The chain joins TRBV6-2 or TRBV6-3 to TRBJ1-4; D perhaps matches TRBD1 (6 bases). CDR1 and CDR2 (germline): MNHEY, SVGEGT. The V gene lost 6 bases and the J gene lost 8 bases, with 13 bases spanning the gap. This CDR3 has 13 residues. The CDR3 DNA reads TGTGCCAGCAGCCCCCAGACAGGCGAAAAACTGTTTTTT. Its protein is CASSPQTGEKLFF.

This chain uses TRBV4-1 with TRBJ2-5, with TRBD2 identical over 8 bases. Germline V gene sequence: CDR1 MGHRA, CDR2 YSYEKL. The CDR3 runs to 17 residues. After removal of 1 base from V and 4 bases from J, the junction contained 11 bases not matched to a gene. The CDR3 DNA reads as TGCGCCAGCAGCCAAGGTTTTGCGGGAGGTAGGGGAGAGACCCAGTACTTC. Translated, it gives CASSQGFAGGRGETQYF.

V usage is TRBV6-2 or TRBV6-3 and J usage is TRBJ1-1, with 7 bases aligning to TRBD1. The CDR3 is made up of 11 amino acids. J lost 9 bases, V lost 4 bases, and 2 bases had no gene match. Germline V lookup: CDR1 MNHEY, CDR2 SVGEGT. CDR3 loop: CASSLGQKAFF. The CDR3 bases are TGTGCCAGCAGTTTGGGACAGAAAGCTTTCTTT.

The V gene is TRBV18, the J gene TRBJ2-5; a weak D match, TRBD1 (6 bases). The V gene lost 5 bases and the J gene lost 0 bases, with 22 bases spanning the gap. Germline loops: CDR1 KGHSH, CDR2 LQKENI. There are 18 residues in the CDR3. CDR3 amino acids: CASSSGTMGYWYQETQYF. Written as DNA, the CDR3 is TGTGCCAGCTCATCTGGGACAATGGGGTATTGGTACCAAGAGACCCAGTACTTC.